The entry below gives a single T cell receptor (beta chain) sequence along with its context. The antigen this receptor binds is unknown. No qualities accompany the bases; no much larger clone lies one base away. The time point label of this sample denotes: before neoadjuvant nivolumab. None of the patients had received prior systemic or radiation treatment, and all were newly diagnosed with stage II-IVA oral cavity squamous cell carcinoma. The cohort was made up of patients with locally advanced, HPV-negative oral cavity squamous cell carcinoma. No culture maintenance or expansion was done, as the peripheral blood mononuclear cells went straight to analysis. Samples were obtained from a longitudinal correlative study of a single-arm phase II trial of neoadjuvant nivolumab in oral cavity squamous cell carcinoma. Subject-matched pre- and post-treatment PBMCs and tumors from three responders and three non-responders were subjected to genomic DNA-based TCRbeta sequencing. Peripheral blood mononuclear cells were collected before nivolumab treatment and were collected again after treatment, at the time of surgery. The Maxwell RSC DNA from Cells kit was used to isolate genomic DNA from PBMCs.

For deep sequencing of PBMC libraries, mostly 450 to 600 ng of input genomic DNA was used, and six replicates were run per sample. The immunoSEQ hsTCRbeta kit was used to prepare TCRbeta libraries according to the manufacturer's instructions. Sequencing of the completed libraries took place using an Illumina NovaSeq 6000 S4 flow cell after they had been pooled to about 3 nM. Per the original workflow: The immunoSEQ Analyzer handled quality control and preprocessing of the raw data. The analysis was limited to productive rearrangements, and each clonotype was defined by a unique CDR3 amino acid sequence. Repertoire clonality was estimated as the Gini-Simpson index, computed with the R package tcR. Gini indices were compared with Student's t test, and associations with tumor size change were assessed by Pearson correlation. TCRdb mirrors the immuneACCESS table, restricted to in-frame sequences. Some clones are absent from its copies; in checked studies, under half trace to an unresolved V gene, and the reason for the others is unknown. V and J calls and clone size follow that table, whereas D and trimming were derived from the DNA. The sample table holds roughly 13,000 clones, of which about 63% were seen once. Approximately 2.4% of the sample is in the top ten clones.

This sample is drawn from a study of neoadjuvant anti-PD-1 for oral cavity cancer (dated by TCRdb to the early 2020s). The study in broad terms: Before undergoing curative-intent surgical resection, most patients got three to four biweekly nivolumab doses at 3 mg/kg. Patients who did not progress were given a fourth nivolumab dose at about day 43 and had definitive surgical resection on days 50-56. Under RECIST 1.1, a patient counted as a responder if showing complete response, partial response or stable disease, and as a non-responder if showing progression. The parent correlative cohort included over nine patients, with an approximately 30% response rate.

Study-wide conclusions, independent of this receptor: Higher pretreatment blood Treg/Th17 ratios correlated with both higher pretreatment blood TCRbeta clonality and lower post-treatment tumor TCRbeta clonality. After neoadjuvant nivolumab, T cell clonality (Gini index) in PBMCs was significantly higher in non-responders than in responders. Only three patients per response group were included in the TCR analyses, and the authors called for validation in larger cohorts.

This material consisted of PBMCs, taken before nivolumab (anti-PD-1) treatment. This clonotype originated in a person aged 35-79 years with oral cavity squamous cell carcinoma.

DNA sequence: TGTGCCAGCAGTGCTGCGAGGGGCACTGAAGCTTTCTTT. Its protein product is CASSAARGTEAFF. The chain joins TRBV6-4 to TRBJ1-1, and possibly TRBD1, on 5 matching bases. Reading the germline V gene gives CDR1 MRHNA and CDR2 SNTAGT. The CDR3 sequence holds 13 residues, the cysteine and phenylalanine included. This entry keeps only the CDR3 DNA: 39 bases, framed from base 1. V drops 4 bases and J drops 4 bases, leaving 10 bases in between.